Listed below are T cell receptor beta chains from one sample, sequenced in a study of blood T cell repertoires in COVID-19. Clones were sequenced by immunoSEQ multiplex PCR, and TCRdb holds only the in-frame ones, with some missing. The data contain approximately 300,000 clones, approximately 85% of them singletons. The sequencing sample was made of peripheral blood. The receptors stem from a human donor with COVID-19, enrolled during active disease. The donor label of this sample is uncertain. CDR3s include the opening cysteine and the closing phenylalanine or tryptophan. Size is stated for part of the rows, as once, few or many counts, or as a class when the clone is expanded.

TRBV4-3	few	CASSQDGNGESPQHF
TRBV11-3	NA	CASSRGRSSYEQYF
TRBV20-1	NA	CSASGQGNGKLFF
TRBV5-6	NA	CASSRPSGGSSPLHF
TRBV30	NA	CAWARTSGEKNEQFF
TRBV28	NA	CASSFQFGSTEAFF
TRBV6-6	NA	CASSPRTVIFSGNTIYF
TRBV5-6	NA	CASSFQGGEQYF
TRBV2	NA	CASSERTAKDQPQHF
TRBV28	NA	CASSSGPQGQHF
TRBV7-2	NA	CASSSDRAGQPQHF
TRBV15	NA	CATSRGTGDLQPQHF
TRBV21-1	NA	CASNPDRLINYEQYF
TRBV30	NA	CAWSSGNYGYTF
TRBV2	NA	CASSDMAGLGRNEQFF
TRBV5-1	NA	CASSSTGGTSEQYF
TRBV19	NA	CASRRQGTGELFF